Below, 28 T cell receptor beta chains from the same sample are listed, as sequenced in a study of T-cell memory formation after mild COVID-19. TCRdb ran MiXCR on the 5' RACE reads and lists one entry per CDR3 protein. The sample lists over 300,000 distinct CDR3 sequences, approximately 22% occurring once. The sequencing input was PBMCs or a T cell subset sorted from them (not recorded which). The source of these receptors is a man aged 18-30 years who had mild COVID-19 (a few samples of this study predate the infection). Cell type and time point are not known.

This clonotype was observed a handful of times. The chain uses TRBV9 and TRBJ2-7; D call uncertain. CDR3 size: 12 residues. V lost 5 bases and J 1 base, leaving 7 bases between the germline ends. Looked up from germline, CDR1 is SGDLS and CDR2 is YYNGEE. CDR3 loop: CASRASSYEQYV. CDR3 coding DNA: TGTGCCAGCAGGGCGAGTTCCTACGAGCAGTACGTC.

The CDR3 protein is CASSKIGRLGGKDTEAFF. The CDR3 DNA reads TGTGCCAGCAGCAAAATTGGGCGTTTAGGAGGGAAGGACACTGAAGCTTTCTTT. This rearrangement joins TRBV21-1 to TRBJ1-1. TRBV21-1 is described as a pseudogene. The length of the CDR3 is 18 residues.

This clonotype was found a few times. The CDR3 nucleotides read TGTGCCAGCAGCTCCGAACTAGCGGGGTACAATGAGCAGTTCTTC. Translation: CASSSELAGYNEQFF. V gene TRBV7-2 combines with J gene TRBJ2-1; 10 positions match TRBD2. V shed 4 bases and J 4 bases; nucleotides not matched to a gene: 4. CDR1 is SGHTA, CDR2 FQGNSA, per germline. The CDR3 length is 15 residues.

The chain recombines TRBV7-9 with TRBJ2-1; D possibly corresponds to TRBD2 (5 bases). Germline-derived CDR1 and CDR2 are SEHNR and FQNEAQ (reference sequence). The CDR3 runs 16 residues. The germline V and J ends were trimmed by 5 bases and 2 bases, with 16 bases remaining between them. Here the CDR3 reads CASSLPGLAPYNEQFF. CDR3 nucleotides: TGTGCCAGCAGCCTTCCGGGTCTAGCTCCCTACAATGAGCAGTTCTTC.

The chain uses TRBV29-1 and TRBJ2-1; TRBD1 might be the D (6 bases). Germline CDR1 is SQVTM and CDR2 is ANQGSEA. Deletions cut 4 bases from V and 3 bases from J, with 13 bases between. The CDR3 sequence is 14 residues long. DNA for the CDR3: TGCAGCGTTGGGGTAGAGGGGGTCTACAATGAGCAGTTCTTC. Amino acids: CSVGVEGVYNEQFF.

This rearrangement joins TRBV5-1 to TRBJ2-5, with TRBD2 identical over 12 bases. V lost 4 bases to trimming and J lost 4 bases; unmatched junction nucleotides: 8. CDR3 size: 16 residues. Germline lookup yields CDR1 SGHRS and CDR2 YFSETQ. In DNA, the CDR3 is TGCGCCAGCAGCGCGACTAGCGGGGGAGGTGGAGAGACCCAGTACTTC. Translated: CASSATSGGGGETQYF.

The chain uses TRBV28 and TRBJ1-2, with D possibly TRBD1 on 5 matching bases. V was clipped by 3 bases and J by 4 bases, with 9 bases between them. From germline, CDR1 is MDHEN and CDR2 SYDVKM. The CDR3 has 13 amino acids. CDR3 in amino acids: CASSLGPPYGYTF. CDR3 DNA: TGTGCCAGCAGTTTGGGGCCCCCCTATGGCTACACCTTC.

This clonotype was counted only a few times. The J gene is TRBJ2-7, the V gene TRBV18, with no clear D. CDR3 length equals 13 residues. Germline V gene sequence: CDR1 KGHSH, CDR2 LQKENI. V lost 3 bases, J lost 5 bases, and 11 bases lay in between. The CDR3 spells CASSPTRSDEQYV. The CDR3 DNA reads TGTGCCAGCTCACCGACGCGGTCGGACGAGCAGTACGTC.

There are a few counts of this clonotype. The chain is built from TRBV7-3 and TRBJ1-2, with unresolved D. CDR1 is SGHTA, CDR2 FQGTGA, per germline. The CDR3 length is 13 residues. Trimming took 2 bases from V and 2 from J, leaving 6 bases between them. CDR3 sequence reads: CASSLEHNYGYTF. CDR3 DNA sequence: TGTGCCAGCAGCTTAGAGCACAACTATGGCTACACCTTC.

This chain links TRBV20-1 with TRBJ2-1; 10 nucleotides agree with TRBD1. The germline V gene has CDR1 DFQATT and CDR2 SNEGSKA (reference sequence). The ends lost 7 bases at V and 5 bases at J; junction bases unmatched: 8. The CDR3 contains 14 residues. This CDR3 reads CSEAGQGGHNEQFF. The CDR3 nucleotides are TGCAGTGAAGCCGGACAGGGGGGCCACAATGAGCAGTTCTTC.

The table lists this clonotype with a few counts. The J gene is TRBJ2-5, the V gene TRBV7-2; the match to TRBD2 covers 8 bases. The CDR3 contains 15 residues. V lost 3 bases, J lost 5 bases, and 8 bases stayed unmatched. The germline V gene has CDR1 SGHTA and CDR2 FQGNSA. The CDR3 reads CASSFSGSGVETQYF. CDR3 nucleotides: TGTGCCAGCAGCTTCTCTGGTAGCGGGGTCGAGACCCAGTACTTC. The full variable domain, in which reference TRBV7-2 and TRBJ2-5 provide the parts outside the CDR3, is GAGVSQSPSNKVTEKGKDVELRCDPISGHTALYWYRQSLGQGLEFLIYFQGNSAPDKSGLPSDRFSAERTGGSVSTLTIQRTQQEDSAVYLCASSFSGSGVETQYFGPGTRLLVL.

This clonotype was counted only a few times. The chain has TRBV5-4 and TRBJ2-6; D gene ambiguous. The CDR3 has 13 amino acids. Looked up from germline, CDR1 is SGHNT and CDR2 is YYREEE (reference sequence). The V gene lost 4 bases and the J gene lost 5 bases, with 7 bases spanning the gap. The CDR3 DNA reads TGTGCCAGCAGCCTCGAGAGGGCCAACGTCCTGACTTTC. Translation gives CASSLERANVLTF.

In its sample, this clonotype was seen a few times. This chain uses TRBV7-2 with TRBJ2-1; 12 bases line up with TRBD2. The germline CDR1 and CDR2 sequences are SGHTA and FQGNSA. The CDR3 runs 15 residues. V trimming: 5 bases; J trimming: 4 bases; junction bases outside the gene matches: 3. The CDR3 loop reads CASSGLAGPYNEQFF. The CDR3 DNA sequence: TGTGCCAGCAGCGGACTAGCGGGGCCTTACAATGAGCAGTTCTTC.

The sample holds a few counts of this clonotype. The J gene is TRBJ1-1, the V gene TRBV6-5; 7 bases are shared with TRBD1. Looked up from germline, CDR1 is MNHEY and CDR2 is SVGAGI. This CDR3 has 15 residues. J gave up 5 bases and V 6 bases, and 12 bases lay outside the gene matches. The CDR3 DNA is TGTGCCAGCAGCCCGGTTGGAGGGGGCTTGACTGAAGCTTTCTTT. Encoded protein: CASSPVGGGLTEAFF.

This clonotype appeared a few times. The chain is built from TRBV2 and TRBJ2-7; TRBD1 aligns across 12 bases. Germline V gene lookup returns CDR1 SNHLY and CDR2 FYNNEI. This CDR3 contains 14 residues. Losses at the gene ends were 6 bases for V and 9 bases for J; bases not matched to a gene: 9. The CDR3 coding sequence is TGTGCCAGCAGGGCCGGGACAGGGGGCTCCGGGCAGTACTTC. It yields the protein CASRAGTGGSGQYF.

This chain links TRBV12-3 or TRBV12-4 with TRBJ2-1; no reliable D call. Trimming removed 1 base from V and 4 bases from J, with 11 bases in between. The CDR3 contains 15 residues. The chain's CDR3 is CASSLDTVGYNEQFF. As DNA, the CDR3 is TGTGCCAGCAGTTTAGACACGGTCGGTTACAATGAGCAGTTCTTC.

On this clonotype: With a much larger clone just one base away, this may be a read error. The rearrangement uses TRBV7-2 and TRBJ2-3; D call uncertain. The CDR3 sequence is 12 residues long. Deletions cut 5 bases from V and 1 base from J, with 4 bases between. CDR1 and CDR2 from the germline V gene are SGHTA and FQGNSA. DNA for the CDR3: TGTGCCAGCAGCACAGGCACAGATACGCAGTATTTT. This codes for CASSTGTDTQYF.

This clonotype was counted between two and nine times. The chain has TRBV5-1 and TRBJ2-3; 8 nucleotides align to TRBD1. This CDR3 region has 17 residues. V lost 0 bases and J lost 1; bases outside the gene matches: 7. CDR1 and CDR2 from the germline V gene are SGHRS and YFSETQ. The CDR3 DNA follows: TGCGCCAGCAGCTTGGCCCCGGACAGGGTTGGCACAGATACGCAGTATTTT. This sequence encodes CASSLAPDRVGTDTQYF.

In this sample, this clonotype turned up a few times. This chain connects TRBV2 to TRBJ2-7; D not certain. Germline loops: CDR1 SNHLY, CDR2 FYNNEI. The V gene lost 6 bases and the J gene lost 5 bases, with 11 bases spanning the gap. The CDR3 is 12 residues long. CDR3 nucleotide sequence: TGTGCCAGCAGGGAGACAAGGGACGAGCAGTACTTC. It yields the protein CASRETRDEQYF.

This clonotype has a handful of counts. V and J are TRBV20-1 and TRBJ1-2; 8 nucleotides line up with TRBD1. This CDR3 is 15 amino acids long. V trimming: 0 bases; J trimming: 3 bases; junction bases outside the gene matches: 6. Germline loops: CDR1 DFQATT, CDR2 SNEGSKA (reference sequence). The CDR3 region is CSARDPDRADYGYTF. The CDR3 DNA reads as TGCAGTGCTAGAGACCCGGACAGGGCCGACTATGGCTACACCTTC.

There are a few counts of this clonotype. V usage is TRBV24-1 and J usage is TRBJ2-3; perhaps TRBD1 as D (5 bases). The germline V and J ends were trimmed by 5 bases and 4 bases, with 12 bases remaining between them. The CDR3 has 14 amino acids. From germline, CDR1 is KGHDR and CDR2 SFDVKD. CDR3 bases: TGTGCCACCAGTGCAGGGCAGGTGGCAGATACGCAGTATTTT. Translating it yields CATSAGQVADTQYF.

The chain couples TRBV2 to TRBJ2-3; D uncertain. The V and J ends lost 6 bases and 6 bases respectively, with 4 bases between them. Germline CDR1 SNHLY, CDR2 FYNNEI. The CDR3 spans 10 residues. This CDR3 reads CASRFDTQYF. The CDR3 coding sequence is TGTGCCAGCAGATTCGATACGCAGTATTTT. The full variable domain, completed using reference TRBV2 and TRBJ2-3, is EPEVTQTPSHQVTQMGQEVILRCVPISNHLYFYWYRQILGQKVEFLVSFYNNEISEKSEIFDDQFSVERPDGSNFTLKIRSTKLEDSAMYFCASRFDTQYFGPGTRLTVL.

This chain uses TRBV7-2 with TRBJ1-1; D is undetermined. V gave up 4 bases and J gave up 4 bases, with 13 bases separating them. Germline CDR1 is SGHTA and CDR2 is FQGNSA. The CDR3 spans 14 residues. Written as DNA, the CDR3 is TGTGCCAGCAGCTACCGAAAGGCCGGCACTGAAGCTTTCTTT. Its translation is CASSYRKAGTEAFF.

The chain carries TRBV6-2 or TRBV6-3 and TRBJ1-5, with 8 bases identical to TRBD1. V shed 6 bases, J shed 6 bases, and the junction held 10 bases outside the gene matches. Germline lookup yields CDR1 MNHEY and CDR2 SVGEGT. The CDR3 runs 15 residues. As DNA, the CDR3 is TGTGCCAGCAGACTGACAGGGGTCTCCCTTCAGCCCCAGCATTTT. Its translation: CASRLTGVSLQPQHF.

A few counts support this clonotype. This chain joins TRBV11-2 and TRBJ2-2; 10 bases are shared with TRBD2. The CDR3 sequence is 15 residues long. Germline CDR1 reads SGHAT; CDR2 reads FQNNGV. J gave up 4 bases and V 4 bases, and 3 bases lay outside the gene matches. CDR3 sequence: CASSWRTSGTGELFF. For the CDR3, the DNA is TGTGCCAGCAGCTGGAGGACTAGCGGCACCGGGGAGCTGTTTTTT.

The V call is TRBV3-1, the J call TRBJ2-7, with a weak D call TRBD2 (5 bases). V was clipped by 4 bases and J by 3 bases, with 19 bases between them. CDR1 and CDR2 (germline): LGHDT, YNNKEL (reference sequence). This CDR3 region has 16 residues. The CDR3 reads CASSPFAALSGYEQYF. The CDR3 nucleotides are TGTGCCAGCAGCCCATTCGCGGCCCTGAGCGGCTACGAGCAGTACTTC.

The CDR3 region is CASSLEFTDTQYF. The DNA for the CDR3 is TGTGCCAGCAGCTTAGAGTTCACAGATACGCAGTATTTT. J is TRBJ2-3 and V is TRBV7-9, with D hard to call. This CDR3 has 13 amino acids. Germline-derived CDR1 and CDR2 are SEHNR and FQNEAQ (reference sequence). The V gene lost 1 base and the J gene lost 2 bases, with 4 bases spanning the gap.

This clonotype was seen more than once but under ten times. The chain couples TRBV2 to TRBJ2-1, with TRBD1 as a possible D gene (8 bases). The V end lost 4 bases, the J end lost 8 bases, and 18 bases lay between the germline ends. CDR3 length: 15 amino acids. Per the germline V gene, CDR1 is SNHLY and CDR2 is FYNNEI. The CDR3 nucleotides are TGTGCCAGCAGTGTAGGACAGGGAGGGGGGGATGAGCAGTTCTTC. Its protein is CASSVGQGGGDEQFF.